The TCR beta chain under discussion was sequenced for a study of blood T cell repertoires in COVID-19 (TCRdb year 2020). Study-level background: Samples from collaborators originated in the United States, Italy and Spain and spanned both the acute and convalescent phases of COVID-19. The dataset comprised deeply sampled blood TCRbeta repertoires from subjects exposed to, actively infected with, or recovered from COVID-19. A de-identified subject ID, COVID-19 status, age in years and sex were almost always included in the sample metadata. Samples came from the ongoing ImmuneRACE study (first 160 participants) plus 1,254 subjects from 6 global collaborators. The material from the prospective study consisted of cDNA or gDNA derived from T cells, B-cell-depleted T cells, or PBMCs. The repertoires were released in a freely available public database intended as a resource for research on the immune response to SARS-CoV-2. Where available, HLA class I and class II types were taken from metadata supplied by the sample provider and were not determined by assay-based typing.

Study-level results and caveats: The quantity of clinical and demographic metadata differed by source and by participant and was supplied without curation.

This clone has only a few counts. Its binding antigen is unknown. No per-base quality is available; no much larger clone lies one base away. Trimming at the junction amounts to 1 base on V and 6 bases on J, and the germline ends lie 9 bases apart. From its cysteine to its phenylalanine, the CDR3 spans 13 amino acids. Just the 39-base CDR3 DNA is kept, in frame starting at base 1. One collaborating source in Seattle enrolled patients while the patients were actively infected and followed the patients over time throughout the course of disease. Whole blood was collected in K2EDTA tubes by collaborating institutions according to the institutions' own protocols. For TCRbeta analysis, collaborators shipped samples as frozen whole blood, isolated PBMCs, or DNA extracted from either of those sample types. The immunoSEQ Assay, a bias-controlled multiplex PCR, was used to amplify TCRbeta CDR3 regions from genomic DNA. Regarding the original processing steps: The number of nucleated cells in each sample was estimated from the amplification of reference gene primers within the assay. Sequence reads were collapsed and filtered to measure the absolute abundance of every unique TCRbeta CDR3 rearrangement. For each sample, productive Simpson clonality was calculated as the square root of Simpson's diversity index across productive rearrangements. TCRdb took over this immuneACCESS table, retaining in-frame rearrangements with V and J assigned. Such tables are incomplete; in checked studies, under half of the missing clones stem from an unresolved V gene, and the remainder is unexplained. V and J calls and clone size are those listed in that table; D and trimming were worked out from the DNA. The sample table holds approximately 170,000 clones, of which approximately 86% were seen once. The ten largest clones capture about 6.9% of the sample.

The sequence came from a man aged 80 or over with COVID-19, enrolled during active disease. The sequencing sample was made of peripheral blood. The rearranged chain carries TRBV12-3 or TRBV12-4 and TRBJ1-2; a tentative D match to TRBD1 spans 6 bases. The DNA sequence is as follows: TGTGCCAGCAGTTTAGGGGCAGGGGATGGCTACACCTTC. Its translation is CASSLGAGDGYTF.